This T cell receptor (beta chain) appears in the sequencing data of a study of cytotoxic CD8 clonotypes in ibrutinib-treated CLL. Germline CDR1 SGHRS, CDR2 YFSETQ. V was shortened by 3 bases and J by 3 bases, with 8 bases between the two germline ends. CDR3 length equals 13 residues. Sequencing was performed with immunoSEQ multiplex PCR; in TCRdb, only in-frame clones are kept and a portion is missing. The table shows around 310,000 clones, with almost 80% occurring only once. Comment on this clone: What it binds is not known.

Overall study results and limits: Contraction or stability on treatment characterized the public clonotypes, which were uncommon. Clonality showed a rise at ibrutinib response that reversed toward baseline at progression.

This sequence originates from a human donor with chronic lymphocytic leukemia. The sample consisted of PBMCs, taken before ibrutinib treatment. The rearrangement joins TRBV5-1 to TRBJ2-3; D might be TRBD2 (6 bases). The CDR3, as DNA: TGCGCCAGCAGCTCGGAGGGGACAGATACGCAGTATTTT. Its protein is CASSSEGTDTQYF.